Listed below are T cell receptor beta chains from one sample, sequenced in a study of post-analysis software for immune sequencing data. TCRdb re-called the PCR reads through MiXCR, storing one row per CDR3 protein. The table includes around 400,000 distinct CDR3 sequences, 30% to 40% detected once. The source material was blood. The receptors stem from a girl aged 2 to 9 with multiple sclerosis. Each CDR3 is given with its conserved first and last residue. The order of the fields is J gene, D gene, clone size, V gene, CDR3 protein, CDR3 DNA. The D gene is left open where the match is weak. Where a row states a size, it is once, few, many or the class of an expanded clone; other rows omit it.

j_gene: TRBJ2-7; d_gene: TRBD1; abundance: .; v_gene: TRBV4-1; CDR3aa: CASSFHRKGQRYEQYF; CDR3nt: TGCGCCAGCAGCTTTCACCGCAAGGGACAGAGATACGAGCAGTACTTC
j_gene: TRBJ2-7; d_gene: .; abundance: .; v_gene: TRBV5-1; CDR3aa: CASSSTGSGEQYF; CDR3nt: TGCGCCAGCAGCTCGACGGGTTCGGGTGAGCAGTACTTC
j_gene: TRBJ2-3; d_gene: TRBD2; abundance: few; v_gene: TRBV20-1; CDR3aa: CSARAPSGGDSTDTQYF; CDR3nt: TGCAGTGCTAGAGCCCCTAGCGGGGGAGATAGCACAGATACGCAGTATTTT
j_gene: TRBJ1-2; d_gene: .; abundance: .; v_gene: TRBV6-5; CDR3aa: CASSYRAGEYYGYTF; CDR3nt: TGTGCCAGCAGTTACAGGGCAGGAGAGTATTATGGCTACACCTTC
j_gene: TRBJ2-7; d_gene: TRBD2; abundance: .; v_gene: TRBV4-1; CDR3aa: CASSQEPVAGGGYEQYF; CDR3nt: TGCGCCAGCAGCCAAGAACCCGTAGCGGGTGGTGGCTACGAGCAGTACTTC
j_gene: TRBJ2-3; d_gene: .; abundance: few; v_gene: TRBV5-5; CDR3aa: CASSPLGGFGTDTQYF; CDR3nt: TGTGCCAGCAGCCCCCTCGGGGGATTCGGCACAGATACGCAGTATTTT
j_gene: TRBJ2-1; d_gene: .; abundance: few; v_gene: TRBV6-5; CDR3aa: CASSYRGLQTYNEQFF; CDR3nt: TGTGCCAGCAGTTACAGGGGCCTACAGACCTACAATGAGCAGTTCTTC
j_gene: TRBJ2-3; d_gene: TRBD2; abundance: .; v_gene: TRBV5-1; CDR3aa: CASSLASGSSTDTQYF; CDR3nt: TGCGCCAGCAGCTTGGCTAGCGGGTCCAGCACAGATACGCAGTATTTT
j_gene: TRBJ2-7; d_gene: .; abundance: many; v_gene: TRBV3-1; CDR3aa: CASSPRGTGSYEQYF; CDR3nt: TGTGCCAGCAGCCCCCGGGGAACAGGCTCCTACGAGCAGTACTTC
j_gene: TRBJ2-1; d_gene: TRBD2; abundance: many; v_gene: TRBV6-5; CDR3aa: CASSYTSGVGYNEQFF; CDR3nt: TGTGCCAGCAGTTACACCAGCGGGGTGGGCTACAATGAGCAGTTCTTC
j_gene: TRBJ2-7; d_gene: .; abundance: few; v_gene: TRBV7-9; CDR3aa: CASSLPGFIEQYF; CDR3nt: TGTGCCAGCAGCTTACCAGGTTTCATCGAGCAGTACTTC
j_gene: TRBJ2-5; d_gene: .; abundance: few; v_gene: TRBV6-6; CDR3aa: CASSRGVWGMAETQYF; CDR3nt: TGTGCCAGCAGCCGCGGGGTCTGGGGGATGGCAGAGACCCAGTACTTC
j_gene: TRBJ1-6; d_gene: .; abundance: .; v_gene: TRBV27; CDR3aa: CASSLLANPYNSPLHF; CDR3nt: TGTGCCAGCAGTTTATTGGCAAACCCCTATAATTCACCCCTCCACTTT
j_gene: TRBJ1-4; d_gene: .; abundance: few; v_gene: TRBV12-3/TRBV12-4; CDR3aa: CASSLATNEKLFF; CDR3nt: TGTGCCAGCAGTTTGGCGACTAATGAAAAACTGTTTTTT
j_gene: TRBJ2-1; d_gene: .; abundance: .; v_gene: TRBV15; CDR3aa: CATSRDRGGYNEQFF; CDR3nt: TGTGCCACCAGCAGAGATAGAGGGGGCTACAATGAGCAGTTCTTC
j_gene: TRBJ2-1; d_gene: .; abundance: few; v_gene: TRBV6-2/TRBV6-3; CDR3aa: CASSLDPALYNEQFF; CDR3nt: TGTGCCAGCAGTTTGGACCCTGCCCTGTACAATGAGCAGTTCTTC
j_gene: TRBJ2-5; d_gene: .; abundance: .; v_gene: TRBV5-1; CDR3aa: CASSLGASDWETQYF; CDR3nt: TGCGCCAGCAGCTTGGGCGCTAGCGACTGGGAGACCCAGTACTTC
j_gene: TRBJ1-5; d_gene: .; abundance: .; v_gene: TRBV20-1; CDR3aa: CSAIKPSSLNQPQHF; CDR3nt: TGCAGTGCCATCAAACCGAGCAGCCTCAATCAGCCCCAGCATTTT
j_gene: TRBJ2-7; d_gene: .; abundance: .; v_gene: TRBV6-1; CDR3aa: CASSEGGAFPYEQYF; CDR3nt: TGTGCCAGCAGTGAAGGAGGGGCCTTCCCCTACGAGCAGTACTTC
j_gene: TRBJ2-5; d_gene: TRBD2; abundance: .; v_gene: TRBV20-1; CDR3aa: CSAVLWAGEETQYF; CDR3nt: TGCAGTGCTGTCCTCTGGGCGGGAGAGGAGACCCAGTACTTC
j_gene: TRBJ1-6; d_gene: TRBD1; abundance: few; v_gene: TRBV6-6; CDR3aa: CASSRQGENSPLHF; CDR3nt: TGTGCCAGCAGCCGACAGGGCGAGAATTCACCCCTCCACTTT
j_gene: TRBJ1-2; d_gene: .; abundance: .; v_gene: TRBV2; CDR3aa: CASKGFGGYTF; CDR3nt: TGTGCCAGCAAGGGTTTCGGGGGCTACACCTTC
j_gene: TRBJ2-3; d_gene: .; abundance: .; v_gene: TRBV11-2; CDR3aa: CASSLEAAHTDTQYF; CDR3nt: TGTGCCAGCAGCTTAGAAGCTGCCCACACAGATACGCAGTATTTT
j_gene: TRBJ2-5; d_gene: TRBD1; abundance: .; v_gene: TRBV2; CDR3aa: CASTLSPGQGAGETQYF; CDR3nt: TGTGCCAGCACCCTATCACCGGGACAGGGGGCGGGAGAGACCCAGTACTTC
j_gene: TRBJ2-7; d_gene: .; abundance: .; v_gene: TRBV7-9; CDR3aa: CSSGHLLEHHEQYF; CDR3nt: TGTTCCAGCGGTCATCTACTCGAACACCACGAGCAGTACTTC
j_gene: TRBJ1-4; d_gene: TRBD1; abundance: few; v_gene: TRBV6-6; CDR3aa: CASSATRGTGDEKLFF; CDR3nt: TGTGCCAGCAGTGCAACTAGAGGGACAGGGGACGAAAAACTGTTTTTT
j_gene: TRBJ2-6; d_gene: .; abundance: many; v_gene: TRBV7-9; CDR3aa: CASSLPSDQFSGANVLTF; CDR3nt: TGTGCCAGCAGCTTACCCTCGGACCAATTCTCTGGGGCCAACGTCCTGACTTTC
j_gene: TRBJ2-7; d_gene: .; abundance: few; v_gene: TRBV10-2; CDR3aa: CASSAGRVYEQYF; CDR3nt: TGCGCCAGCAGTGCGGGCAGGGTCTACGAGCAGTACTTC
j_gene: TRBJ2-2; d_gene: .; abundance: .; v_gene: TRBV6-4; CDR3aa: CASSDTNDGELFF; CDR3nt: TGTGCCAGCAGTGACACGAACGACGGGGAGCTGTTTTTT
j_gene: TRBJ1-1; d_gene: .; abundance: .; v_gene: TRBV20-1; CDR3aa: CSASPKAGLAFF; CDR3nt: TGCAGTGCTAGCCCAAAGGCAGGGTTAGCTTTCTTT
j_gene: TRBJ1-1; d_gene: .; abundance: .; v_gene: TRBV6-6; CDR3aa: CASSYWAANTEAFF; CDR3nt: TGTGCCAGCAGTTACTGGGCAGCGAACACTGAAGCTTTCTTT
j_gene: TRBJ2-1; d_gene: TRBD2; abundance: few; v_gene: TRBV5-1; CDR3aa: CASSLGLAGLEEQFF; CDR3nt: TGCGCCAGCAGCTTAGGACTAGCGGGTCTAGAGGAGCAGTTCTTC
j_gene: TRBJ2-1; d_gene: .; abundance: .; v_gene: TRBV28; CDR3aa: CATMNGTYNEQFF; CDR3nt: TGTGCCACAATGAACGGGACATACAATGAGCAGTTCTTC
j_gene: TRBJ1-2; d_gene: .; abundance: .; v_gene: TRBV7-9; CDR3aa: CASSLESDIYGYTF; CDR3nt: TGTGCCAGCAGCTTAGAATCGGACATCTATGGCTACACCTTC